This T cell receptor (beta chain) was captured by sequencing in a study of T cell repertoires in cytomegalovirus infection. CDR1 is MDHEN and CDR2 is SYDVKM in the germline V gene. The CDR3 extends over 15 amino acids. Trimming left V 4 bases short and J 6 bases short, with 18 bases between. TCRdb re-analysed the reads in MiXCR, keeping a single row per CDR3 protein. The table has fewer than 1,000,000 distinct CDR3 sequences, around 30% seen once. This clonotype was found once. Its antigen is currently unknown. The input for sequencing was cultured CD8+ T cells from PBMCs, taken from culture after CMV antigen stimulation. This TCR was sampled from a human donor in good health (CMV status not recorded). Some clones in this sample may be carry-over from other donors' samples. The V call is TRBV28, the J call TRBJ1-2, with D possibly TRBD1 on 5 matching bases. The CDR3: CASSSFGAGVDGYTF. The CDR3 DNA reads TGTGCCAGCAGTTCGTTCGGAGCGGGGGTTGATGGCTACACCTTC.